This is a list of T cell receptor beta chains from one sample in a study of blood T cell repertoires in COVID-19. Sequencing used immunoSEQ multiplex PCR; TCRdb keeps in-frame clones, though not all of them. The sample consists of hundreds of thousands of clones, more than 80% of them appearing once. The sequenced sample was peripheral blood. The receptors come from a woman in her 30s with active or convalescent COVID-19. The CDR3 runs from the conserved cysteine through the conserved F or W. A D gene is named only where the DNA matches it firmly. Clone sizes are given selectively: once, few, many, or a class where the clone is expanded.

D gene	V gene	J gene	clone size	CDR3 DNA	CDR3 protein
TRBD1	TRBV10-3	TRBJ1-2	few	TGTGCCATCAGTGAAGGGGGACAGGGCTATGGCTACACCTTC	CAISEGGQGYGYTF
-	TRBV12-3/TRBV12-4	TRBJ1-2	-	TGTGCCAGCAGCCCGGCGGCTTTCTATGGCTACACCTTC	CASSPAAFYGYTF
TRBD2	TRBV5-1	TRBJ2-1	-	TGCGCCAGCAGCGACGGACTAGCGGGATACAATGAGCAGTTCTTC	CASSDGLAGYNEQFF
-	TRBV7-2	TRBJ2-3	-	TGTGCCAGCGCCGACCGAGGACATAACACAGATACGCAGTATTTT	CASADRGHNTDTQYF
-	TRBV19	TRBJ2-5	-	TGTGCCAGTAGTCCCCACTTCCAAGAGACCCAGTACTTC	CASSPHFQETQYF
-	TRBV7-2	TRBJ2-3	-	TGTGCCAGCCTCCCAGGCGGAGGTAGTAATACGCAGTATTTT	CASLPGGGSNTQYF
-	TRBV18	TRBJ1-5	-	TGTGCCAGCTCACGGGCCAGGGATCAGCCCCAGCATTTT	CASSRARDQPQHF
TRBD2	TRBV27	TRBJ2-5	-	TGTGCCAGCTCGGCGGGAGGAGAGACCCAGTACTTC	CASSAGGETQYF
-	TRBV29-1	TRBJ1-2	-	TGCAGCGTTGTAGTGGACAGAGGAGCTAACTATGGCTACACCTTC	CSVVVDRGANYGYTF
-	TRBV12-5	TRBJ2-7	-	TGTGCTAGTGGTTTGGCGGGGAACTCCTACGAGCAGTACTTC	CASGLAGNSYEQYF
-	TRBV5-1	TRBJ2-1	-	TGCGCCAGCAGCTTGGAAGGGGCGGGGTACAATGAGCAGTTCTTC	CASSLEGAGYNEQFF
-	TRBV30	TRBJ1-5	-	TGTGCCTGGAGCCCCTACGCCGGGAGGAATCAGCCCCAGCATTTT	CAWSPYAGRNQPQHF
-	TRBV30	TRBJ2-1	-	TGTGCCTGGAGTCGGGGAGCATACAATGAGCAGTTCTTC	CAWSRGAYNEQFF
TRBD1	TRBV11-2	TRBJ2-3	-	TGTGCCAGCAGCTTAGAGACAGGGGCGAGCACAGATACGCAGTATTTT	CASSLETGASTDTQYF
-	TRBV11-2	TRBJ2-3	once	TGTGCCAGCAGCCCCCAGGCGGATACGCAGTATTTT	CASSPQADTQYF
-	TRBV7-8	TRBJ2-1	-	TGTGCCAGCAGCTTAGAGGTGAGGCCAGTCCACAATGAGCAGTTCTTC	CASSLEVRPVHNEQFF
-	TRBV6-5	TRBJ2-7	-	TGTGCCAGCACCCCGGGTAGCGGAGTAACCTACGAGCAGTACTTC	CASTPGSGVTYEQYF
-	TRBV5-1	TRBJ1-1	-	TGCGCCAGCAGCCCCGGTTTTACCATGAACACTGAAGCTTTCTTT	CASSPGFTMNTEAFF
-	TRBV7-9	TRBJ2-2	-	TGTGCCAGCAGCTTCTCCCTCGGGGGACTCTACACCGGGGAGCTGTTTTTT	CASSFSLGGLYTGELFF
TRBD2	TRBV9	TRBJ2-7	once	TGTGCCAGCAGCGCCTTAGAAGCGGGAGGTACTTACGAGCAGTACTTC	CASSALEAGGTYEQYF
-	TRBV20-1	TRBJ1-1	-	TGCAGTGCCTGGGCGAACACTGAAGCTTTCTTT	CSAWANTEAFF
-	TRBV5-4	TRBJ1-1	-	TGTGCCACCCCCATGAGGGGGGGTACTGAAGCTTTCTTT	CATPMRGGTEAFF
TRBD1	TRBV7-2	TRBJ1-2	-	TGTGCCAGCAGCCAACCCCTCCACAGGGGCCTCTATGGCTACACCTTC	CASSQPLHRGLYGYTF
-	TRBV15	TRBJ2-2	once	TGTGCCACCAGCAGAGGGGGAGGAGACACCGGGGAGCTGTTTTTT	CATSRGGGDTGELFF
-	TRBV6-5	TRBJ1-2	-	TGTGCCAGCAGAAGATTACAGGGAGTGGATGGCTACACCTTC	CASRRLQGVDGYTF
TRBD2	TRBV7-7	TRBJ2-3	-	TGTGCCAGCAGCTTACTCGACGGGAGGGGGGCAGATACGCAGTATTTT	CASSLLDGRGADTQYF
TRBD2	TRBV11-2	TRBJ2-3	-	TGTGCCAGCAGCTTGACTAGCGGGACTACAGATACGCAGTATTTT	CASSLTSGTTDTQYF
TRBD2	TRBV5-1	TRBJ2-3	-	TGCGCCAGCAGCTTGGCTAGCGGGGCCACAGATACGCAGTATTTT	CASSLASGATDTQYF
-	TRBV30	TRBJ1-2	once	TGTGCCTGGGTTCCGAGGGGGTACTATGGCTACACCTTC	CAWVPRGYYGYTF
-	TRBV21-1	TRBJ1-5	-	TGTGCCAGCAGCAAAGTTGGAGGAGATAGGGGCAATCAGCCCCAGCATTTT	CASSKVGGDRGNQPQHF
TRBD1	TRBV5-5	TRBJ1-2	-	TGTGCCAGCAGCGTGGACAGGGGGAGCGCTTTTGGCTACACTTTC	CASSVDRGSAFGYTF
TRBD1	TRBV30	TRBJ1-1	-	TGTGCCTGGAGTGTACAGGGGTTAAAAGCTTTCTTT	CAWSVQGLKAFF
-	TRBV29-1	TRBJ2-3	-	TGCAGCGTTGTAGACGCCGGGGAGGCGCAGTATTTT	CSVVDAGEAQYF
TRBD1	TRBV6-4	TRBJ1-2	-	TGTGCCAGCAGTGACTCGTCAGGGGGCGCAGATGGCTACACCTTC	CASSDSSGGADGYTF
-	TRBV15	TRBJ1-1	-	TGTGCCACCAGCAGTCATCCGACACCCACTCGGAACACTGAAGCTTTCTTT	CATSSHPTPTRNTEAFF
-	TRBV6-5	TRBJ1-6	-	TGTGCCAGCAGCCGAAGCTGGGGAGAGGGTTCACCCCTCCACTTT	CASSRSWGEGSPLHF
TRBD1	TRBV6-1	TRBJ1-5	-	TGTGCCAGCAGTGAAGCGAGGACAGGTCTCAATCAGCCCCAGCATTTT	CASSEARTGLNQPQHF
TRBD2	TRBV4-1	TRBJ2-2	-	TGCGCCAGCAGCTTGGGACTAGATGGTCCCGGGGAGCTGTTTTTT	CASSLGLDGPGELFF
TRBD1	TRBV15	TRBJ2-1	-	TGTGCCACCAGCCCGGACAGGGGGAAAATGAATGAGCAGTTCTTC	CATSPDRGKMNEQFF
-	TRBV5-1	TRBJ2-5	-	TGCGCCAGCAGCTTTCCGGGCCAAGAGACCCAGTACTTC	CASSFPGQETQYF
TRBD2	TRBV3-1/TRBV3-2	TRBJ2-3	-	TGTGCCAGCAGCTCCTGGACTAGCGGGGTGACAGATACGCAGTATTTT	CASSSWTSGVTDTQYF
-	TRBV2	TRBJ1-5	few	TGTGCCAGCAGTGAGGCCGGGAATCAGCCCCAGCATTTT	CASSEAGNQPQHF
TRBD1	TRBV6-5	TRBJ1-5	-	TGTGCCAGCAGCGGTACAGGGGTTGGTCAGCCCCAGCATTTT	CASSGTGVGQPQHF
-	TRBV9	TRBJ1-2	-	TGTGCCAGCAGCGTAGCCTACGGGGGGAACTATGGCTACACCTTC	CASSVAYGGNYGYTF